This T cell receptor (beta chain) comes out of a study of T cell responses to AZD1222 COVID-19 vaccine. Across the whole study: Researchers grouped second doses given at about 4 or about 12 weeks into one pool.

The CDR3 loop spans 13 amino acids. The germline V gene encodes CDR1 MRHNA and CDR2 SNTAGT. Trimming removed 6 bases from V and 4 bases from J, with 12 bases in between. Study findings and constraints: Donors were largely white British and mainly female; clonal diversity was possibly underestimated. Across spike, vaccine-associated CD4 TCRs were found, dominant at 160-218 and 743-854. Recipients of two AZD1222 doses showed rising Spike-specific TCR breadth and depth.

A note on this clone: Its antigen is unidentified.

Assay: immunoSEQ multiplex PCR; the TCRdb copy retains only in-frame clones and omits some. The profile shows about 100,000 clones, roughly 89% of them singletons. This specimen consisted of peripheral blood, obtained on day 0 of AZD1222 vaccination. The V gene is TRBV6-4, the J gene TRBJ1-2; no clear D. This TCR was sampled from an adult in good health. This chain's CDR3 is CASSPSVGYGYTF. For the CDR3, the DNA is TGTGCCAGCAGCCCCTCCGTTGGCTATGGCTACACCTTC.